One and the same sample provided the 16 T cell receptor beta chains below, sequenced in a study of blood T cell repertoires in COVID-19. Sequencing used immunoSEQ multiplex PCR; TCRdb keeps in-frame clones, though not all of them. The repertoire consists of some 500,000 clones, with roughly 90% occurring once and the leading ten covering 1.5% to 2%. Sequencing input: PBMCs or T cells enriched from blood (not recorded which). Receptor source: a woman aged 35 to 49 who had recovered from COVID-19.

This rearrangement joins TRBV24-1 to TRBJ2-7, with TRBD1 matching 8 bases. Germline V gene sequence: CDR1 KGHDR, CDR2 SFDVKD. CDR3 size: 16 residues. Trimming at V came to 7 bases and at J to 3 bases, leaving 13 bases not matched to a gene. The CDR3 loop is CATSTNPRDRHYEQYF. The CDR3 region has the DNA TGTGCCACCAGCACCAACCCTCGGGACAGGCACTACGAGCAGTACTTC.

This sequence joins TRBV11-3 and TRBJ2-1, with no clear D. Germline V gene sequence: CDR1 SGHNT, CDR2 YENEEA. This CDR3 is 12 amino acids long. V lost 1 base, J lost 9 bases, and 7 bases lay in between. The CDR3 here is CASSLVIFEQFF. For the CDR3, the DNA is TGTGCCAGCAGCTTAGTTATCTTTGAGCAGTTCTTC.

The V and J genes are TRBV19 and TRBJ1-2; D is undetermined. Germline V lookup: CDR1 LNHDA, CDR2 SQIVND (reference sequence). The CDR3 has 15 residues. The V end was cut by 6 bases, the J end by 8 bases, with 22 bases between. CDR3 residues: CASRHPNTPAGGYTF. DNA of the CDR3: TGTGCCAGTAGGCATCCCAATACCCCGGCGGGCGGCTACACCTTC.

The genes are TRBV5-4 and TRBJ2-2; no reliable D call. The CDR3 has 15 amino acids. Trimming pared 4 bases from V and 4 bases from J, leaving 14 bases between. The germline CDR1 and CDR2 sequences are SGHNT and YYREEE (reference sequence). The CDR3 protein is CASSPTTHFTGELFF. Here the CDR3 DNA reads TGTGCCAGCAGCCCCACCACCCACTTCACCGGGGAGCTGTTTTTT.

This clone was counted only a few times. The chain joins TRBV14 to TRBJ2-2; 8 positions match TRBD2. Germline values: CDR1 SGHDN, CDR2 FVKESK. The CDR3 sequence is 17 residues long. Germline trimming cut 4 bases from V and 7 bases from J; bases unmatched to any gene: 14. The CDR3 here is CASSPPSGTSRSGELFF. Here the CDR3 DNA reads TGTGCCAGCAGCCCGCCATCCGGGACTAGTAGGAGCGGGGAGCTGTTTTTT.

This chain connects TRBV11-2 to TRBJ1-2; D gene unclear. The CDR3 runs 11 residues. Germline CDR1 is SGHAT and CDR2 is FQNNGV. V was trimmed by 6 bases and J by 4 bases, leaving 6 bases between them. In nucleotides, the CDR3 is TGTGCCAGCAGAGGAGTCTATGGCTACACCTTC. Amino acid sequence: CASRGVYGYTF.

This chain joins TRBV18 and TRBJ2-7; unclear D gene. The CDR3 is made up of 15 amino acids. Trimming cost V 3 bases and J 0 bases, with 12 bases left between them. The germline gives CDR1 KGHSH, CDR2 LQKENI. CDR3 residues: CASSPALGVSYEQYF. CDR3 DNA sequence: TGTGCCAGCTCACCCGCCCTAGGCGTCTCCTACGAGCAGTACTTC.

This CDR3 reads CASSQKILSGNTIYF. For the CDR3, the DNA is TGTGCCAGCTCACAAAAAATCCTCTCTGGAAACACCATATATTTT. V usage is TRBV18 and J usage is TRBJ1-3; D ambiguous. The CDR3 has 15 residues. V was clipped by 4 bases and J by 0 bases, with 10 bases between them. Per the germline V gene, CDR1 is KGHSH and CDR2 is LQKENI.

The chain uses TRBV5-1 and TRBJ2-5; TRBD2 aligns across 12 bases. V was pared by 0 bases and J by 3 bases, with 3 bases of the junction left unmatched. Germline V gene lookup returns CDR1 SGHRS and CDR2 YFSETQ. The CDR3 is 16 amino acids. The CDR3 DNA is TGCGCCAGCAGCTTGGAGGCTAGCGGGAGGGAAGAGACCCAGTACTTC. It yields the protein CASSLEASGREETQYF.

This chain joins TRBV7-2 and TRBJ2-3, with 10 bases fitting TRBD2. Trimming took 4 bases from V and 6 from J; bases not matched to a gene: 7. Germline CDR1 reads SGHTA; CDR2 reads FQGNSA. This CDR3 comprises 15 residues. The CDR3 coding sequence is TGTGCCAGCAGCTCGCACCTAGCGGGAGCTGATACGCAGTATTTT. This encodes CASSSHLAGADTQYF.

This chain links TRBV5-1 with TRBJ2-3; D ambiguous. Germline V CDR1 and CDR2: SGHRS, YFSETQ. V lost 3 bases to trimming and J lost 2 bases, with 10 bases between them. This CDR3 is built from 14 residues. This chain's CDR3 is CASSYMSVTDTQYF. The CDR3 DNA reads TGCGCCAGCAGCTATATGTCTGTCACAGATACGCAGTATTTT.

V usage is TRBV6-4 and J usage is TRBJ2-1, with 9 bases aligning to TRBD2. Trimming cost V 5 bases and J 3 bases; bases outside gene matches: 5. The CDR3 covers 15 residues. Germline CDR1 is MRHNA and CDR2 is SNTAGT. CDR3 residues: CASSQTSGHYNEQFF. The CDR3 DNA reads TGTGCCAGCAGTCAGACTAGCGGACACTACAATGAGCAGTTCTTC.

The chain recombines TRBV5-8 with TRBJ1-3, with D unresolved. The CDR3 runs 15 residues. V gave up 1 base and J gave up 5 bases, with 13 bases separating them. Per the germline V gene, CDR1 is SGHTS and CDR2 is YDEGEE. In nucleotides, the CDR3 is TGTGCCAGCAGCTTGCGGGGTATGGTTCGAAACACCATATATTTT. Its translation: CASSLRGMVRNTIYF.

The chain employs TRBV19 and TRBJ2-2, with TRBD1 matching 8 bases. CDR1 and CDR2 from the germline V gene are LNHDA and SQIVND (reference sequence). This CDR3 has 15 amino acids. The V and J ends lost 7 bases and 4 bases, in that order; junction bases with no gene match: 8. CDR3 nucleotide sequence: TGTGCCAGTACCACAGGGGGTTGGTTCACCGGGGAGCTGTTTTTT. Translating it yields CASTTGGWFTGELFF.

This chain connects TRBV4-3 to TRBJ1-2; D is unresolved. Trimming took 0 bases from V and 4 from J, leaving 18 bases between them. The CDR3 is 17 amino acids. Germline loops: CDR1 LGHNA, CDR2 YSLEER. CDR3 residues: CASSQDFPGRGGYGYTF. The CDR3 nucleotides read TGCGCCAGCAGCCAAGATTTCCCAGGACGGGGTGGCTATGGCTACACCTTC.

This chain connects TRBV5-6 to TRBJ1-1; 10 positions match TRBD1. Germline V gene data show CDR1 as SGHDT and CDR2 as YYEEEE. This CDR3 has 17 amino acids. Germline trimming cut 4 bases from V and 0 bases from J; bases unmatched to any gene: 9. The CDR3 DNA sequence: TGTGCCAGCAGCCTTCGACAGGGGGCAGACATGAACACTGAAGCTTTCTTT. Translated, it gives CASSLRQGADMNTEAFF.